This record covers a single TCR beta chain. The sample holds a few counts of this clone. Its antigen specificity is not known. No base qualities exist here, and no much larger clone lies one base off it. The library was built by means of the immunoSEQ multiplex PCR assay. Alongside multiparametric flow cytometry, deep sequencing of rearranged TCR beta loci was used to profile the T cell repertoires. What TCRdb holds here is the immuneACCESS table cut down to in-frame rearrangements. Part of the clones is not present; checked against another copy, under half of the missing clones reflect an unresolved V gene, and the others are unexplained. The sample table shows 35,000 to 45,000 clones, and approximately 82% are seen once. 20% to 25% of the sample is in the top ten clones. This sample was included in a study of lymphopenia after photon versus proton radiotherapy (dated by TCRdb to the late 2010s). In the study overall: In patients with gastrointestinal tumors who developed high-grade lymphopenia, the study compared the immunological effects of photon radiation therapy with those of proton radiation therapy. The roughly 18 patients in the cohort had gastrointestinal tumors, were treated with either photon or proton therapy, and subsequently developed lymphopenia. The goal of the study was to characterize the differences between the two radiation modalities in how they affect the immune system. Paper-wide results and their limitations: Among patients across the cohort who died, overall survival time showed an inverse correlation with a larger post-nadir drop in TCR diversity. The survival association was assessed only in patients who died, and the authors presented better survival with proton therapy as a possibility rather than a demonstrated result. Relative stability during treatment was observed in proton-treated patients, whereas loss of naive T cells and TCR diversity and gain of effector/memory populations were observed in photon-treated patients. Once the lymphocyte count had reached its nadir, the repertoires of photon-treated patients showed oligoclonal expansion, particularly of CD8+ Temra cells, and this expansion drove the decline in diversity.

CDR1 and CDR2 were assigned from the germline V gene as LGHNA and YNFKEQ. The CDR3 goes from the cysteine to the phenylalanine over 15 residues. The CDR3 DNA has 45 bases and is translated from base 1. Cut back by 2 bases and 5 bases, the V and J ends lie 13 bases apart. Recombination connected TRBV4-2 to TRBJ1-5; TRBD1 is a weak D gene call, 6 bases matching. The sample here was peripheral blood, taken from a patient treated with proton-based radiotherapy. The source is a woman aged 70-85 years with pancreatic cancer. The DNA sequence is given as TGTGCCAGCAGCCAACACAGGGCTCCGGATCAGCCCCAGCATTTT. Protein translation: CASSQHRAPDQPQHF.